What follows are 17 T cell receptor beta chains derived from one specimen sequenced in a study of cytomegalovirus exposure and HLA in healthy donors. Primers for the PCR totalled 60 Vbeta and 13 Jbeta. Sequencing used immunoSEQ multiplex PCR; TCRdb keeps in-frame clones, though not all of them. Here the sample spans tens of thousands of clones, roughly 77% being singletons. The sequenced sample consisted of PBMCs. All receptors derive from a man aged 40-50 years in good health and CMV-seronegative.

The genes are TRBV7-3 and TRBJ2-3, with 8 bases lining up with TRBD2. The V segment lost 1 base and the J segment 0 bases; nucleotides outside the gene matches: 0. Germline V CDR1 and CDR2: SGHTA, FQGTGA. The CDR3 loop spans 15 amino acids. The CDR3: CASSLSGGSTDTQYF. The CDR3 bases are TGTGCCAGCAGCTTAAGCGGGGGGAGCACAGATACGCAGTATTTT. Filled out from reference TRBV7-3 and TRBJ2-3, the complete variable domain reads GAGVSQTPSNKVTEKGKYVELRCDPISGHTALYWYRQSLGQGPEFLIYFQGTGAADDSGLPNDRFFAVRPEGSVSTLKIQRTERGDSAVYLCASSLSGGSTDTQYFGPGTRLTVL.

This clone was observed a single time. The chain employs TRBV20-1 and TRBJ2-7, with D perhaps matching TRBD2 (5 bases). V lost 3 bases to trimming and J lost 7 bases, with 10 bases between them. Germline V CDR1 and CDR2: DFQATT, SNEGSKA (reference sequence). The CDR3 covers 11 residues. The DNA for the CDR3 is TGCAGTGCTAGCCCGGGGTGGGAGCAGTACTTC. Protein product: CSASPGWEQYF.

This CDR3 is CASTSSLTGLNTEAFF. The DNA of the CDR3 is TGTGCCAGCACCTCCTCCCTGACAGGATTGAACACTGAAGCTTTCTTT. The V call is TRBV7-8, the J call TRBJ1-1; perhaps TRBD1 as D (6 bases). The germline V gene has CDR1 SGHVS and CDR2 FQNEAQ. The V end lost 7 bases, the J end lost 0 bases, and 18 bases lay between the germline ends. There are 16 residues in the CDR3.

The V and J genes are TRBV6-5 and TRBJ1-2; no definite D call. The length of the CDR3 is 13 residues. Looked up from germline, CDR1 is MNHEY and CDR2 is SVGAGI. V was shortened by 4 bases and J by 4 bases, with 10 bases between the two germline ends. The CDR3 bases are TGTGCCAGCAGTTTCGAGGAGGGCTATGGCTACACCTTC. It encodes CASSFEEGYGYTF.

As DNA, the CDR3 is TGCGCCAGCAGCGTTCGACAGGGCGATGAGTTCTTC. It codes for CASSVRQGDEFF. The V call is TRBV5-1, the J call TRBJ2-1; TRBD1 matches at 7 bases. CDR3 size: 12 residues. Germline V gene sequence: CDR1 SGHRS, CDR2 YFSETQ. V dropped 4 bases and J dropped 14; count of bases not matched to a gene: 9. Drawing the rest from reference TRBV5-1 and TRBJ2-1, the complete variable domain is KAGVTQTPRYLIKTRGQQVTLSCSPISGHRSVSWYQQTPGQGLQFLFEYFSETQRNKGNFPGRFSGRQFSNSRSEMNVSTLELGDSALYLCASSVRQGDEFFGPGTRLTVL.

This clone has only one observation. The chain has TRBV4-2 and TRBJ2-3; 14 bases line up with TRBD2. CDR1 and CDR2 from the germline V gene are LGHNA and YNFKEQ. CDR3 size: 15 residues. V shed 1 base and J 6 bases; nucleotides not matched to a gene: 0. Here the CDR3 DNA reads TGTGCCAGCAGCCAAGGGACTAGCGGGAGGGATACGCAGTATTTT. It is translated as CASSQGTSGRDTQYF.

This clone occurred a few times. The CDR3 nucleotides are TGCGCCAGCAGCCTTGGAGCCTCTGGGGCCAACGTCCTGACTTTC. This gives the protein CASSLGASGANVLTF. The rearrangement links TRBV5-1 to TRBJ2-6; D is ambiguous. The V and J ends lost 4 bases and 0 bases respectively, with 8 bases between them. This CDR3 spans 15 amino acids. Germline V gives CDR1 SGHRS, CDR2 YFSETQ.

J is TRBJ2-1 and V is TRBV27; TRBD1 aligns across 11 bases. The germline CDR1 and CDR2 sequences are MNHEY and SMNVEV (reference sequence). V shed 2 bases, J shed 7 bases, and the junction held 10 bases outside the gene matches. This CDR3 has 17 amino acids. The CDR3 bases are TGTGCCAGCAGTTTAAACTTTGGGGACAGGGGGGTAAATGAGCAGTTCTTC. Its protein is CASSLNFGDRGVNEQFF.

The DNA of the CDR3 is TGTGCCAGCTCAACTCCTCTACAGGGGGGATATGGCTACACCTTC. This gives the protein CASSTPLQGGYGYTF. J is TRBJ1-2 and V is TRBV9, with 8 positions matching TRBD1. The CDR3 is 15 amino acids. CDR1 and CDR2 (germline): SGDLS, YYNGEE. V trimming: 7 bases; J trimming: 5 bases; junction bases outside the gene matches: 13.

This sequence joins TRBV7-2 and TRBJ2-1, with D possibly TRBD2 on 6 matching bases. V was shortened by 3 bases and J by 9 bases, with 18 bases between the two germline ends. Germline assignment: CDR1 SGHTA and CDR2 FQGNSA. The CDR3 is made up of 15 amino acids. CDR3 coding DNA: TGTGCCAGCAGCTTTGAGGGTAGCGGTAGGTTTGAGCAGTTCTTC. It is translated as CASSFEGSGRFEQFF.

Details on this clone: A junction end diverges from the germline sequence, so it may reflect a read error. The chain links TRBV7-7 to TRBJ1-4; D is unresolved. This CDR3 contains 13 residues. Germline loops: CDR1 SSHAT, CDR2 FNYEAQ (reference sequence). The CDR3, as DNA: TGTGCTAGCAGCTTAGCACAGAATGAAAAACTGTTTTTT. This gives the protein CASSLAQNEKLFF. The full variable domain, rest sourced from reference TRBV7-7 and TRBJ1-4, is GAGVSQSPRYKVTKRGQDVTLRCDPISSHATLYWYQQALGQGPEFLTYFNYEAQPDKSGLPSDRFSAERPEGSISTLTIQRTEQRDSAMYRCASSLAQNEKLFFGSGTQLSVL.

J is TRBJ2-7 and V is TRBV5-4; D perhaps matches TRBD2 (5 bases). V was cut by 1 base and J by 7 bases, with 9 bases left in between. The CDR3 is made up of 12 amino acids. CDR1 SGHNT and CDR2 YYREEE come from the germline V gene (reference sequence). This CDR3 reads CASSLYPGEQYF. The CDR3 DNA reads TGTGCCAGCAGCTTGTATCCGGGAGAGCAGTACTTC. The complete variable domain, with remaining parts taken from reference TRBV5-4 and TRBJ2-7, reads ETGVTQSPTHLIKTRGQQVTLRCSSQSGHNTVSWYQQALGQGPQFIFQYYREEENGRGNFPPRFSGLQFPNYSSELNVNALELDDSALYLCASSLYPGEQYFGPGTRLTVT.

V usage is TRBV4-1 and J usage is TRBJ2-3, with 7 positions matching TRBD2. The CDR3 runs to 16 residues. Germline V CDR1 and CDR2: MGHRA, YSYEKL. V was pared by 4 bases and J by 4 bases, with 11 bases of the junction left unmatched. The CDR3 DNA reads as TGCGCCAGCAGCCGGGGGAGCCTCGGGGGGTCAGATACGCAGTATTTT. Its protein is CASSRGSLGGSDTQYF.

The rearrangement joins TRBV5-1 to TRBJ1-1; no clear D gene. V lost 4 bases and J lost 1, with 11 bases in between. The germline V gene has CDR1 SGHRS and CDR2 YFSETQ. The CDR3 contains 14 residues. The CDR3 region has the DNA TGCGCCAGCAGCCGAGAGGGAGGGAACACTGAAGCTTTCTTT. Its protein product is CASSREGGNTEAFF.

This chain's CDR3 is CASSLSAPFTDTQYF. In DNA form, the CDR3 reads TGTGCCAGCAGTTTATCGGCCCCCTTCACAGATACGCAGTATTTT. The chain links TRBV27 to TRBJ2-3; D is undetermined. This CDR3 has 15 residues. V lost 0 bases to trimming and J lost 2 bases, with 9 bases between them. Germline-derived CDR1 and CDR2 are MNHEY and SMNVEV (reference sequence).

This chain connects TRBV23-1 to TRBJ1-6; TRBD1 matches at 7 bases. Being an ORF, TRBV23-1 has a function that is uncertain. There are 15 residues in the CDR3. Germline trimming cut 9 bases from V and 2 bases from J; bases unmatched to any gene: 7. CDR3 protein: CASTGDSPYNSPLHF. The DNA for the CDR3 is TGCGCCAGTACAGGGGATAGTCCCTATAATTCACCCCTCCACTTT.

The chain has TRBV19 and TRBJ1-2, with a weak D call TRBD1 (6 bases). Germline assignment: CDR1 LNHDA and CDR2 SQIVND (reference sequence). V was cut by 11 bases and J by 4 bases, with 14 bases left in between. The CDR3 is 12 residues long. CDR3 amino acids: CAVEQGGYGYTF. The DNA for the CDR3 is TGTGCCGTAGAACAGGGTGGCTATGGCTACACCTTC.